This T cell receptor (beta chain) came from a study of identical twins. TCRdb ran MiXCR on the 5' RACE reads and lists one entry per CDR3 protein. Here the sample spans about 890,000 distinct CDR3 sequences, roughly an eighth being singletons. Healthy Caucasians provided all donations. The same data also went into a second study, on yellow fever vaccine responses in identical twins. That investigation notes: Reported findings indicate that twins' vaccine T cell responses seemed partially convergent, partially personalized.

This clonotype originated in a young woman in good health. The sequenced sample was PBMCs.

The CDR3, as DNA: TGTGCCAGCAGCTTAGTTGGGACAGGGGAAAAGGGATCTCAGCCCCAGCATTTT. It codes for CASSLVGTGEKGSQPQHF. V and J are TRBV11-2 and TRBJ1-5, with 10 bases lining up with TRBD1. The CDR3 length is 18 residues. With 1 base clipped from V and 6 bases from J, the junction kept 12 bases outside the gene matches. CDR1 and CDR2 from the germline V gene are SGHAT and FQNNGV.